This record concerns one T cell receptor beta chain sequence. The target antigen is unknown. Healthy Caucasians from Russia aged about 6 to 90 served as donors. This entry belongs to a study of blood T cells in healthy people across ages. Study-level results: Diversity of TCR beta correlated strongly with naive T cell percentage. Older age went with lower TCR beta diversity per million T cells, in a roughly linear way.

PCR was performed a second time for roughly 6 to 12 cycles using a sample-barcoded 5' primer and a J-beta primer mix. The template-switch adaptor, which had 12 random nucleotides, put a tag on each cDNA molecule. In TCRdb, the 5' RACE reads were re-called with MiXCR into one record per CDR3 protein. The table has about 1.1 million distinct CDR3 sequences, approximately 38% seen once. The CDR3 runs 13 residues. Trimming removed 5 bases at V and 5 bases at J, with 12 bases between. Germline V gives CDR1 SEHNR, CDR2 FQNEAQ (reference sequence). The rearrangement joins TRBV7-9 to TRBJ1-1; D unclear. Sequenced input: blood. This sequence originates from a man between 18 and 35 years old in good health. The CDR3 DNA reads TGTGCCAGCAGCGTAGTCGGGGTGACTGAAGCTTTCTTT. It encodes CASSVVGVTEAFF.